This T cell receptor (beta chain) was obtained from a study of CD8+ T cells in alopecia areata. The study, taken as a whole, reports: Lesional tissue from the scalp (especially in alopecia totalis/universalis) showed higher clonality than normal scalp. Researchers reported that TCR sharing among patients proved less clear than in mice, possibly HLA-linked.

The germline CDR1 and CDR2 sequences are GTSNPN and SVGIG (reference sequence). V was pared by 4 bases and J by 6 bases, with 9 bases between. This CDR3 spans 12 amino acids. RNA, once extracted, was reverse transcribed into cDNA for use as the sequencing template. Assay used: immunoSEQ multiplex PCR; TCRdb lists only in-frame clones, some missing. The sample has around 30,000 clones, around 80% seen once. As to this clone: The target antigen is unknown.

V is TRBV30 and J is TRBJ2-2; weak D call: TRBD2 (6 bases). The receptor was isolated from a human donor with alopecia areata. The sample was NKG2D-low CD8+ T cells sorted from blood. The CDR3 DNA is TGTGCCTGGATGCGGGGATCCGGGGAGCTGTTTTTT. Its protein product is CAWMRGSGELFF.